A single sample gave rise to the 3 T cell receptor beta chains below, sequenced in a study of blood T cell repertoires in COVID-19. Only in-frame clones appear in the TCRdb table, and some are missing; sequencing was by immunoSEQ multiplex PCR. The repertoire has approximately 460,000 clones, about 88% of them found once; the top ten carry around 0.92%. The specimen was peripheral blood. These receptors came from a man aged 18 to 30 with COVID-19, enrolled during active disease.

The chain employs TRBV5-1 and TRBJ1-2; TRBD1 agrees at 9 bases. V shed 4 bases, J shed 6 bases, and the junction held 10 bases outside the gene matches. CDR1 is SGHRS and CDR2 is YFSETQ in the germline V gene. The CDR3 sequence is 15 residues long. The DNA for the CDR3 is TGCGCCAGCAGCCACCTGGGGACAGGGAGGGATGGCTACACCTTC. Its protein product is CASSHLGTGRDGYTF.

The table lists this clone with a few counts. V is TRBV27 and J is TRBJ1-2, with 7 bases fitting TRBD1. Germline-derived CDR1 and CDR2 are MNHEY and SMNVEV (reference sequence). Unmatched junction bases numbered 7, after V lost 4 bases and J lost 8 bases. This CDR3 contains 13 residues. The CDR3 region is CASSSPTGQGYTF. The CDR3, as DNA: TGTGCCAGCAGTTCGCCGACAGGGCAAGGCTACACCTTC.

The V call is TRBV2, the J call TRBJ2-2; 9 nucleotides agree with TRBD1. Trimming cost V 0 bases and J 7 bases; bases outside gene matches: 6. Looked up from germline, CDR1 is SNHLY and CDR2 is FYNNEI. This CDR3 region has 16 residues. As DNA, the CDR3 is TGTGCCAGCAGTGAAGCTGGGACAGGGTCCGTCGGGGAGCTGTTTTTT. As protein: CASSEAGTGSVGELFF. Full variable domain (remainder filled in from reference TRBV2 and TRBJ2-2): EPEVTQTPSHQVTQMGQEVILRCVPISNHLYFYWYRQILGQKVEFLVSFYNNEISEKSEIFDDQFSVERPDGSNFTLKIRSTKLEDSAMYFCASSEAGTGSVGELFFGEGSRLTVL.